The 15 T cell receptor beta chains below all came from one sample that was sequenced in a study of blood T cells in healthy people across ages. The authors ran a second PCR of about 6 to 11 cycles using a sample-barcoded 5' primer and a J-beta primer mix. TCRdb independently ran MiXCR on the 5' RACE reads; one entry per CDR3 protein. The sample has about 720,000 distinct CDR3 sequences, 20% to 25% seen once. These data were also filed under a second study, of T cells of mothers and their children.

The sample consisted of blood. The receptors originated from a boy aged 5-17 years in good health.

This clonotype was found a few times. V gene TRBV28 combines with J gene TRBJ1-5; 9 nucleotides agree with TRBD1. J lost 6 bases, V lost 6 bases, and 6 bases had no gene match. Germline lookup yields CDR1 MDHEN and CDR2 SYDVKM. The CDR3 is made up of 14 amino acids. The CDR3 region is CASSRTGGTQPQHF. The CDR3 DNA follows: TGTGCCAGCAGCCGAACAGGGGGCACTCAGCCCCAGCATTTT.

The chain combines TRBV30 with TRBJ2-7; D call uncertain. This CDR3 region has 13 residues. Trimming stripped 4 bases from V and 3 bases from J, with 13 bases between. The germline CDR1 and CDR2 sequences are GTSNPN and SVGIG (reference sequence). The CDR3 nucleotides read TGTGCCTGGACCCCAACAAACAGCTACGAGCAGTACTTC. Amino acid sequence: CAWTPTNSYEQYF.

The chain joins TRBV5-5 to TRBJ2-1; 7 bases align to TRBD2. With 4 bases clipped from V and 7 bases from J, the junction kept 8 bases outside the gene matches. In germline, CDR1 is SGHKS, CDR2 YYEKEE (reference sequence). The CDR3 length is 14 residues. CDR3 region: CASSHPLLANEQFF. The DNA for the CDR3 is TGTGCCAGCAGCCATCCCCTACTAGCGAATGAGCAGTTCTTC.

This clonotype was counted a few times. The chain combines TRBV7-2 with TRBJ2-3; no firm D call. Germline V lookup: CDR1 SGHTA, CDR2 FQGNSA. This CDR3 has 16 residues. V was pared by 2 bases and J by 5 bases, with 17 bases between. Written as DNA, the CDR3 is TGTGCCAGCAGCTTATTGCTCGACTCCCTCGGAGATACGCAGTATTTT. It encodes CASSLLLDSLGDTQYF.

This clonotype was detected ten times or more. V is TRBV29-1 and J is TRBJ2-5; D not resolved. Trimming left V 6 bases short and J 1 base short, with 9 bases between. CDR1 and CDR2 from the germline V gene are SQVTM and ANQGSEA. The CDR3 totals 12 residues. Here the CDR3 reads CSVVSPQETQYF. CDR3 DNA sequence: TGCAGCGTCGTCTCCCCCCAAGAGACCCAGTACTTC.

As to this clonotype: Here the CDR3 omits its conserved ending phenylalanine or tryptophan, so a read error is the likely source. This chain joins TRBV4-1 and TRBJ1-4; TRBD1 matches 8 bases. The CDR3 loop spans 17 amino acids. CDR1 and CDR2 from the germline V gene are MGHRA and YSYEKL. V gave up 4 bases and J gave up 3 bases; unmatched junction bases: 10. CDR3 sequence (DNA): TGCGCCAGCAGCCCGCAAAGTCAGGGGGCTTCTAATGAAAAACTGTTTTGT. It yields the protein CASSPQSQGASNEKLFC.

This clonotype occurred a few times. The chain joins TRBV28 to TRBJ2-7; 11 positions match TRBD2. The ends lost 7 bases at V and 3 bases at J; junction bases unmatched: 5. The CDR3 runs to 14 residues. Germline lookup yields CDR1 MDHEN and CDR2 SYDVKM. The DNA of the CDR3 is TGTGCCAGCATCGGGACTAGCGGTTACTACGAGCAGTACTTC. This codes for CASIGTSGYYEQYF. The whole variable domain, remainder taken from reference TRBV28 and TRBJ2-7, is DVKVTQSSRYLVKRTGEKVFLECVQDMDHENMFWYRQDPGLGLRLIYFSYDVKMKEKGDIPEGYSVSREKKERFSLILESASTNQTSMYLCASIGTSGYYEQYFGPGTRLTVT.

The chain joins TRBV20-1 to TRBJ2-7; no clear D gene. With 1 base removed from V and 2 bases from J, the gap between germline ends came to 9 bases. This CDR3 is 13 amino acids long. The germline CDR1 and CDR2 sequences are DFQATT and SNEGSKA (reference sequence). The DNA of the CDR3 is TGCAGTGCTAGAGTACGGTCCGCCTACGAGCAGTACTTC. Protein: CSARVRSAYEQYF.

The chain carries TRBV2 and TRBJ2-3; D might be TRBD2 (5 bases). This CDR3 has 13 amino acids. Trimming took off 8 bases at V and 2 bases at J, with 11 bases between the two ends. Germline assignment: CDR1 SNHLY and CDR2 FYNNEI. The CDR3 reads CASGGALTDTQYF. The CDR3 DNA reads TGTGCCAGCGGAGGAGCCCTCACAGATACGCAGTATTTT.

V gene TRBV5-1 combines with J gene TRBJ2-1; 7 bases fit TRBD2. The V gene end was trimmed by 3 bases and the J gene end by 1 base; junction bases not matched to a gene: 13. In germline, CDR1 is SGHRS, CDR2 YFSETQ. The CDR3 has 18 amino acids. Here the CDR3 reads CASSSSEVGGGSYNEQFF. DNA of the CDR3: TGCGCCAGCAGCTCCTCAGAGGTTGGGGGGGGTTCCTACAATGAGCAGTTCTTC.

This clonotype was observed many times. V is TRBV5-6 and J is TRBJ2-7; 9 nucleotides line up with TRBD2. Germline V lookup: CDR1 SGHDT, CDR2 YYEEEE. There are 14 residues in the CDR3. The trim removed 3 bases at V and 2 bases at J, leaving 3 bases unmatched. CDR3: CASSYRLAAYEQYF. The CDR3 nucleotides read TGTGCCAGCAGCTATCGACTAGCGGCCTACGAGCAGTACTTC.

Ten or more counts support this clonotype. This chain uses TRBV4-3 with TRBJ2-7; D uncertain. Germline-derived CDR1 and CDR2 are LGHNA and YSLEER. V shed 1 base and J shed 0 bases, with 4 bases lying between them. The CDR3 has 13 amino acids. CDR3 DNA: TGCGCCAGCAGCCAAGGGAGCTCCTACGAGCAGTACTTC. This codes for CASSQGSSYEQYF.

In nucleotides, the CDR3 is TGTGCCAGCAGTGAGGGTAGACAGGGGACTCAGCCCCAGCATTTT. It is translated as CASSEGRQGTQPQHF. The rearrangement uses TRBV2 and TRBJ1-5; 8 bases align to TRBD1. CDR1 is SNHLY and CDR2 is FYNNEI in the germline V gene. After removal of 3 bases from V and 6 bases from J, the junction contained 7 bases not matched to a gene. This CDR3 has 15 amino acids.

V and J are TRBV18 and TRBJ2-4; D gene ambiguous. Germline CDR1 reads KGHSH; CDR2 reads LQKENI. This CDR3 region has 13 residues. The V and J ends lost 0 bases and 7 bases respectively, with 7 bases between them. The CDR3 spells CASSPPASNIQYF. Written as DNA, the CDR3 is TGTGCCAGCTCACCACCGGCCAGCAACATTCAGTACTTC.

J is TRBJ2-1 and V is TRBV7-2, with a weak D call TRBD2 (6 bases). This CDR3 is built from 14 residues. From germline, CDR1 is SGHTA and CDR2 FQGNSA. The V end lost 5 bases, the J end lost 8 bases, and 16 bases lay between the germline ends. CDR3 sequence reads: CASSLRLGVYEQFF. The CDR3 DNA sequence: TGTGCCAGCAGCCTCCGACTAGGGGTCTATGAGCAGTTCTTC.